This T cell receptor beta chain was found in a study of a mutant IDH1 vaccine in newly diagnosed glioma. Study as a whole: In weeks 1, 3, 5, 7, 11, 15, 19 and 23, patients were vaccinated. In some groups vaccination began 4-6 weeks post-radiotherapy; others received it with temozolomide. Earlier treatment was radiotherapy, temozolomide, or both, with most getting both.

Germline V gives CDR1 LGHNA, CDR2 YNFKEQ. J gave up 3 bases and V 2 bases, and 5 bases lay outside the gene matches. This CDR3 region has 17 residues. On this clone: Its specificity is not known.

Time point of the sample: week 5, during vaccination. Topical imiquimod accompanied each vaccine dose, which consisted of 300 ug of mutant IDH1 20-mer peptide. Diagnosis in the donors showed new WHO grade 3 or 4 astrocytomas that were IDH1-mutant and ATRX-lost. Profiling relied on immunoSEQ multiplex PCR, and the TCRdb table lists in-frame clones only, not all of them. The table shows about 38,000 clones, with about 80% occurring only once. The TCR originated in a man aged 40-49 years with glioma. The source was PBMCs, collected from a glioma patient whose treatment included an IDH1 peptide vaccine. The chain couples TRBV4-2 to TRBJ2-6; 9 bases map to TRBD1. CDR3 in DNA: TGTGCCAGCAGCCAAAAACAGGGGGCGGGTGGGGCCAACGTCCTGACTTTC. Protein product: CASSQKQGAGGANVLTF.